This T cell receptor beta chain originates from a study of blood T cell repertoires in COVID-19. Study at large: Sample material is recorded as cDNA or gDNA derived from T cells, B-cell-depleted T cells, or PBMCs.

In the original analysis: Amplification with reference gene primers provided the estimates of nucleated cell counts. The repertoire was sequenced with immunoSEQ multiplex PCR; TCRdb's copy has only in-frame clones and lacks some. That table furnishes V, J and clone size, whereas the DNA furnished D and trimming. This table holds over 50,000 clones, about nine tenths found once. Germline V CDR1 and CDR2: KGHSH, LQKENI. With 2 bases clipped from V and 0 bases from J, the junction kept 7 bases outside the gene matches. The CDR3 contains 17 residues. The sample comprised peripheral blood. V is TRBV18 and J is TRBJ2-1; 7 nucleotides agree with TRBD2. The clonotype was recovered from a man in his forties or fifties with active COVID-19. This chain's CDR3 is CASSPSGLDGSYNEQFF. The CDR3 DNA reads TGTGCCAGCTCACCAAGCGGACTAGACGGCTCCTACAATGAGCAGTTCTTC.